The source of this T cell receptor (beta chain) is a study of T cell responses to AZD1222 COVID-19 vaccine (TCRdb year 2021). With regard to the full study: AZD1222 recipients given second doses at about 4 weeks or at about 12 weeks were pooled, since spike-specific TCR depth and breadth were not found to differ between the two schedules. A total of approximately 230 trial participants underwent TCR sequencing, of whom some 210 received two doses of AZD1222 and about 26 received two doses of the MenACWY control vaccine. Trial participants were enrolled into age subgroups of 18-55, 56-69 and 70-plus years, which contained about 150, 28 and 57 TCR-sequenced participants, respectively.

In the case of this clone: Its antigen is currently not known. One base away there is no much larger clone; base qualities are not given.

Reading the label with the study, this specimen's time point is: baseline before first vaccination. Vaccinee samples were obtained from the UK trials COV001 and COV002, which included a single-blind randomized controlled phase 2/3 trial of AZD1222 (ChAdOx1 nCoV-19) in healthy adults. For TCRbeta chain sequencing, PBMC samples were collected from trial participants at day 0 and at day 28 after the second dose. Study-level results and caveats: Most participants were white British and females outnumbered males, and the authors suggested that clonal diversity may have been underestimated. No day 14 peak-response samples were available, so repertoires were characterized only after the peak T cell response. The whole spike protein was spanned by vaccine-associated CD4 TCRs, and dominant responses were seen in regions 160-218 and 743-854. Spike-specific TCR breadth and depth rose significantly after two AZD1222 doses compared with day 0 and with MenACWY recipients. Conclusions about previously exposed vaccinees are limited because only six or seven AZD1222 recipients were SARS-CoV-2 seropositive at baseline. The 56-69-year group was small, and its depth increase did not reach significance, likely because of low power. Nearly half of unique spike-specific TCRs reportedly recognized epitopes outside regions mutated in the B.1.351 and B.1.1.7 variants.

The CDR3 holds 15 amino acids from the cysteine to the phenylalanine. Here the CDR3 DNA is all that survives: 45 bases in frame from base 1. CDR1 and CDR2 (PRHDT, FYEKMQ) derive from the germline V gene (reference sequence). Trimming leaves V shorter by 5 bases and J shorter by 5 bases, with the junction holding 7 bases beyond the gene matches. The CDR3 regions of human TCRbeta chains were analyzed by immunosequencing. Per the authors' processing: TCRs in the repertoires were compared against a reference library of SARS-CoV-2-specific TCRs that had been generated with the MIRA antigen-specificity platform. Breadth was defined as the fraction of unique TCRs that were SARS-CoV-2-associated. Depth was defined as the fraction of total T cells that were SARS-CoV-2-associated. Using the MIRA data, each spike-specific TCR was mapped to the spike region that the TCR reacts to and placed in a CD4 or CD8 class. Log10-transformed breadth and depth values were compared by one-way ANOVA with Sidak's multiple comparisons tests. TCRdb obtained this table from immuneACCESS and retained in-frame rearrangements with V and J assigned. These tables miss some clones; where compared with another copy, unresolved V genes account for less than half of the shortfall, and the remainder is unexplained. V, J and clone size are taken as reported in that table, and D and trimming were inferred from the DNA itself. The sample profile shows 100,000 to 150,000 clones; 90% of them were found once. Approximately 1.8% of the sample is taken by the ten largest.

This TCR derives from an adult in good health. The sequence joins TRBV13 to TRBJ1-1; 11 bases in the middle match TRBD1. The source was peripheral blood, collected on day 0 of AZD1222 vaccination. The CDR3 sequence is CASSQGQGARTEAFF. The DNA sequence follows: TGTGCCAGCAGCCAAGGACAGGGGGCGAGGACTGAAGCTTTCTTT.